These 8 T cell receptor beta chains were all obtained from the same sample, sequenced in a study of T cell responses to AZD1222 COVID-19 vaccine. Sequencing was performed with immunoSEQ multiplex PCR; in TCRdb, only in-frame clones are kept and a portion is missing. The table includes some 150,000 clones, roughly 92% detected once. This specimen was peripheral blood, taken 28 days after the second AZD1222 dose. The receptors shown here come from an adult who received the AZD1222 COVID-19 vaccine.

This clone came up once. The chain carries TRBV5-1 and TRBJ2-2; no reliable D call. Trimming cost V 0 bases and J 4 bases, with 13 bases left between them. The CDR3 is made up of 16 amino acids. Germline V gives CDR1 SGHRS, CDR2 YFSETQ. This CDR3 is CASSLEGQHITGELFF. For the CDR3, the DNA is TGCGCCAGCAGCTTGGAGGGCCAGCATATCACCGGGGAGCTGTTTTTT.

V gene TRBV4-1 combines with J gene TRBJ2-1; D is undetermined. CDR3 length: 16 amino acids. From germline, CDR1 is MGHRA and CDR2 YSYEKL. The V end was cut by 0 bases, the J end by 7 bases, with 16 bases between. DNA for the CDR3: TGCGCCAGCAGCCAAGATTTTGGATCCCCCGGAAATGAGCAGTTCTTC. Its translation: CASSQDFGSPGNEQFF.

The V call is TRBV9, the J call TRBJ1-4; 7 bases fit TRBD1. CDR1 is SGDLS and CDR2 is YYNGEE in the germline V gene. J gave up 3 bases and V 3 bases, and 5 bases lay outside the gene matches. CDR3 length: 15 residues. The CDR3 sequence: CASSATGSPNEKLFF. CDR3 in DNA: TGTGCCAGCAGCGCGACAGGGTCCCCTAATGAAAAACTGTTTTTT. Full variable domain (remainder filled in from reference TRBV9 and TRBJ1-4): DSGVTQTPKHLITATGQRVTLRCSPRSGDLSVYWYQQSLDQGLQFLIQYYNGEERAKGNILERFSAQQFPDLHSELNLSSLELGDSALYFCASSATGSPNEKLFFGSGTQLSVL.

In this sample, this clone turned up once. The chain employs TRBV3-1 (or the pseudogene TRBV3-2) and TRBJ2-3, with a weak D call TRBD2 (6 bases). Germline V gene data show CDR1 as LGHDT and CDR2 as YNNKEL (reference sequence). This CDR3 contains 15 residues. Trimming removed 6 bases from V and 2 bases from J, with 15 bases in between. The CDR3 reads CASSRTSTHTDTQYF. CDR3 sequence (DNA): TGTGCCAGCAGTCGAACTAGCACACACACAGATACGCAGTATTTT.

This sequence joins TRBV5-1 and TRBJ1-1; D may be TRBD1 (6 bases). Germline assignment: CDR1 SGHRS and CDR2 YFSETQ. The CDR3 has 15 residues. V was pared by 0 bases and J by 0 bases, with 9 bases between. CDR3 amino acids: CASSLGDTLNTEAFF. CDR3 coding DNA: TGCGCCAGCAGCTTGGGGGACACGTTGAACACTGAAGCTTTCTTT. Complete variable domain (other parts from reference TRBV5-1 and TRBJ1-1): KAGVTQTPRYLIKTRGQQVTLSCSPISGHRSVSWYQQTPGQGLQFLFEYFSETQRNKGNFPGRFSGRQFSNSRSEMNVSTLELGDSALYLCASSLGDTLNTEAFFGQGTRLTVV.

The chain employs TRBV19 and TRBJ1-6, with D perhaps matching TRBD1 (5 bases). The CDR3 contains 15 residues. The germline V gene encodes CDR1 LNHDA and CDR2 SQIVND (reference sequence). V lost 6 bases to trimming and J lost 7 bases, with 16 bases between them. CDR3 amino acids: CASSGDLRHNSPLHF. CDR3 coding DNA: TGTGCCAGTAGCGGGGACCTAAGGCACAATTCACCCCTCCACTTT. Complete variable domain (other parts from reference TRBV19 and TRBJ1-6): DGGITQSPKYLFRKEGQNVTLSCEQNLNHDAMYWYRQDPGQGLRLIYYSQIVNDFQKGDIAEGYSVSREKKESFPLTVTSAQKNPTAFYLCASSGDLRHNSPLHFGNGTRLTVT.

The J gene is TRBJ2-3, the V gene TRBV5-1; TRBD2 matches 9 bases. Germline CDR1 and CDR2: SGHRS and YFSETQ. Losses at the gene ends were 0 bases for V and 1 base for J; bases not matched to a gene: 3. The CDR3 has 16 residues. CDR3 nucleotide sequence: TGCGCCAGCAGCTTGGATAGCGGGGGTCGCACAGATACGCAGTATTTT. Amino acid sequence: CASSLDSGGRTDTQYF.

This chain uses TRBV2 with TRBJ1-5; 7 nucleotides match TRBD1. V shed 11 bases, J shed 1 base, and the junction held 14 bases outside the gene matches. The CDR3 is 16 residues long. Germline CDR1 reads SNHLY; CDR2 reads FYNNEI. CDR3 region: CASRGDRGLSNQPQHF. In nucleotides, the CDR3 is TGTGCCTCCCGGGGGGACAGAGGCTTGAGCAATCAGCCCCAGCATTTT. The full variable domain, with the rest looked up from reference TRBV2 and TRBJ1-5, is EPEVTQTPSHQVTQMGQEVILRCVPISNHLYFYWYRQILGQKVEFLVSFYNNEISEKSEIFDDQFSVERPDGSNFTLKIRSTKLEDSAMYFCASRGDRGLSNQPQHFGDGTRLSIL.